The 23 T cell receptor beta chains presented below share a single source sample, sequenced in a study of cytomegalovirus exposure and HLA in healthy donors (dated 2017 in TCRdb). Receptors were amplified or captured by the immunoSEQ multiplex PCR assay. For the multiplex PCR, a mixture combining 60 forward primers for TCR Vbeta segments and 13 reverse primers for TCR Jbeta segments was used. TCRdb obtained this table from immuneACCESS and retained in-frame rearrangements with V and J assigned. These tables miss some clones; where compared with another copy, unresolved V genes account for less than half of the shortfall, and the remainder is unexplained. Here the sample has approximately 190,000 clones; around 83% occur a single time. The biggest ten clones account for over 1.5% of the sample. The sample consisted of PBMCs. These receptors were collected from a man aged 40-49 years in good health and CMV-seropositive.

The V gene is TRBV6-1, the J gene TRBJ2-7; D might be TRBD2 (5 bases). The germline V and J ends were trimmed by 6 bases and 3 bases, with 12 bases remaining between them. The CDR3 covers 13 residues. Germline CDR1 reads MNHNS; CDR2 reads SASEGT. This chain's CDR3 is CASSPSFLYEQYF. In DNA, the CDR3 is TGTGCCAGCAGCCCTAGCTTTCTCTACGAGCAGTACTTC.

This chain links TRBV5-1 with TRBJ1-1, with D possibly matching TRBD1 (5 bases). V gave up 4 bases and J gave up 1 base, with 11 bases separating them. CDR1 and CDR2 (germline): SGHRS, YFSETQ. The CDR3 sequence is 14 residues long. For the CDR3, the DNA is TGCGCCAGCAGCCTACAGGCGCAGAACACTGAAGCTTTCTTT. Residues: CASSLQAQNTEAFF.

The sample holds one count of this clone. The CDR3: CARQGHSYEQYF. DNA for the CDR3: TGCGCCAGACAGGGGCACTCCTACGAGCAGTACTTC. The rearrangement links TRBV5-1 to TRBJ2-7, with 7 bases aligning to TRBD1. Per germline, CDR1 SGHRS and CDR2 YFSETQ. This CDR3 has 12 residues. The V and J ends lost 8 bases and 0 bases, in that order; junction bases with no gene match: 2.

This chain joins TRBV5-1 and TRBJ2-3; D is uncertain. This CDR3 comprises 12 residues. V was shortened by 0 bases and J by 9 bases, with 8 bases between the two germline ends. CDR1 and CDR2 (germline): SGHRS, YFSETQ. CDR3 in DNA: TGCGCCAGCAGCTTGGTGGAGACCACGCAGTATTTT. It specifies CASSLVETTQYF.

The chain combines TRBV27 with TRBJ2-5; 7 nucleotides align to TRBD2. The V segment lost 5 bases and the J segment 4 bases; nucleotides outside the gene matches: 7. Germline lookup yields CDR1 MNHEY and CDR2 SMNVEV (reference sequence). The CDR3 consists of 14 residues. The DNA of the CDR3 is TGTGCCAGCAGTCCTTGGGGGGGTCCAGAGACCCAGTACTTC. This sequence encodes CASSPWGGPETQYF.

In DNA form, the CDR3 reads TGCAGCACTCTCGGGACAGGGGACGGAAAACTGTTTTTT. The encoded protein is CSTLGTGDGKLFF. This rearrangement joins TRBV29-1 to TRBJ1-4; 10 bases are shared with TRBD1. Germline CDR1 reads SQVTM; CDR2 reads ANQGSEA. V was clipped by 8 bases and J by 10 bases; unmatched bases: 10. This CDR3 is 13 amino acids long.

The V and J genes are TRBV5-1 and TRBJ2-1; 10 bases agree with TRBD2. The length of the CDR3 is 18 residues. The junction had 12 bases not matched to a gene; V was cut back by 0 bases and J by 6 bases. CDR1 SGHRS and CDR2 YFSETQ come from the germline V gene. The CDR3 sequence is CASSLVPSSGRKLNEQFF. The CDR3 DNA is TGCGCCAGCAGCTTGGTCCCTAGTAGCGGGAGGAAGCTCAATGAGCAGTTCTTC.

V gene TRBV5-6 combines with J gene TRBJ2-5; 8 bases line up with TRBD1. The J segment lost 4 bases and the V segment lost 3 bases, leaving 8 bases of the junction unmatched. The germline gives CDR1 SGHDT, CDR2 YYEEEE. The CDR3 runs 15 residues. The CDR3 DNA is TGTGCCAGCAGCTACGGAGGCGGACAGGGAGAGACCCAGTACTTC. It codes for CASSYGGGQGETQYF.

The table lists this clone with a count of one. The chain employs TRBV6-1 and TRBJ2-5, with a tentative D call TRBD1 (6 bases). Germline assignment: CDR1 MNHNS and CDR2 SASEGT. With 2 bases removed from V and 9 bases from J, the gap between germline ends came to 13 bases. This CDR3 spans 13 amino acids. CDR3 nucleotide sequence: TGTGCCAGCAGTGAACAGGGGCCGAGTCCCCAGTACTTC. Its translation: CASSEQGPSPQYF.

The rearrangement uses TRBV30 and TRBJ1-6; no reliable D call. The germline V gene has CDR1 GTSNPN and CDR2 SVGIG (reference sequence). This CDR3 is 13 amino acids long. The ends were cut back, 3 bases at V and 7 bases at J, with 10 bases in the middle. CDR3 DNA: TGTGCCTGGAGCGCAAGCAGGAATTCACCCCTCCACTTT. Protein: CAWSASRNSPLHF.

The chain combines TRBV9 with TRBJ2-7; the D gene is possibly TRBD1 (5 bases). Between the trimmed V and J ends, which lost 3 bases and 5 bases, there was a span of 15 bases. This CDR3 spans 14 amino acids. CDR1 is SGDLS, CDR2 YYNGEE, per germline. CDR3 residues: CASSARADAHEQYF. In DNA, the CDR3 is TGTGCCAGCAGCGCCAGGGCTGACGCACACGAGCAGTACTTC.

The genes are TRBV6-5 and TRBJ2-5; 9 nucleotides agree with TRBD1. The V gene end was trimmed by 6 bases and the J gene end by 7 bases; junction bases not matched to a gene: 9. The CDR3 runs 14 residues. Germline assignment: CDR1 MNHEY and CDR2 SVGAGI. The CDR3 DNA follows: TGTGCCAGCAGGGAGGACAGGGGAGGAGGGACCCAGTACTTC. It specifies CASREDRGGGTQYF.

CDR3 region: CASSSWTSGSSDTQYF. CDR3 in DNA: TGTGCCAGCAGCTCCTGGACTAGCGGGAGCTCAGATACGCAGTATTTT. The chain uses TRBV11-2 and TRBJ2-3; 13 nucleotides agree with TRBD2. The CDR3 has 16 amino acids. The junction had 5 bases not matched to a gene; V was cut back by 4 bases and J by 4 bases. Germline-derived CDR1 and CDR2 are SGHAT and FQNNGV.

About this clone: One end of the junction varies from germline; a read error may be responsible. The chain recombines TRBV4-3 with TRBJ2-7; a possible D gene is TRBD2 (6 bases). CDR1 and CDR2 from the germline V gene are LGHNA and YSLEER. This CDR3 is built from 16 residues. The CDR3 bases are TGCGCCAGCAGCCAAGATCCCGTCGGGAGCCTCGATGAGCAGCACTTC. This sequence encodes CASSQDPVGSLDEQHF.

Judged by abundance, this clone is medium-sized (0.01 to 0.1%). The J gene is TRBJ1-3, the V gene TRBV19, with D unclear. V gave up 0 bases and J gave up 4 bases, with 13 bases separating them. This CDR3 contains 16 residues. Per germline, CDR1 LNHDA and CDR2 SQIVND (reference sequence). The CDR3 reads CASSIDKESAGNTIYF. The CDR3 DNA reads as TGTGCCAGTAGTATAGATAAGGAGTCGGCGGGAAACACCATATATTTT.

This clone was found a few times. V usage is TRBV5-1 and J usage is TRBJ2-7, with D tentatively TRBD1 (5 bases). Trimming removed 0 bases at V and 2 bases at J, with 9 bases between. The CDR3 runs 14 residues. Germline assignment: CDR1 SGHRS and CDR2 YFSETQ. The CDR3 nucleotides read TGCGCCAGCAGCTTGGCGGCAGGGCCCTACGAGCAGTACTTC. Protein sequence: CASSLAAGPYEQYF.

The rearrangement joins TRBV5-1 to TRBJ2-7, with D perhaps matching TRBD1 (6 bases). CDR1 is SGHRS, CDR2 YFSETQ, per germline. The V gene lost 1 base and the J gene lost 2 bases, with 16 bases spanning the gap. The CDR3 sequence is 16 residues long. CDR3 sequence reads: CASSLIRDTFAYEQYF. CDR3 coding DNA: TGCGCCAGCAGCTTGATCCGGGACACCTTTGCCTACGAGCAGTACTTC.

The chain combines TRBV28 with TRBJ2-7, with D possibly matching TRBD2 (5 bases). V was pared by 5 bases and J by 7 bases, with 9 bases between. The CDR3 extends over 11 amino acids. Germline CDR1 and CDR2: MDHEN and SYDVKM. The chain's CDR3 is CASSPLGEQYF. In nucleotides, the CDR3 is TGTGCCAGCAGTCCACTAGGGGAGCAGTACTTC.

The chain is built from TRBV6-6 and TRBJ1-1; a possible D gene is TRBD1 (5 bases). The germline V gene has CDR1 MNHNY and CDR2 SVGAGI (reference sequence). The CDR3 runs 15 residues. V shed 2 bases and J shed 3 bases, with 13 bases lying between them. CDR3 coding DNA: TGTGCCAGCAGTTACGGGGCGATGGGCGACACTGAAGCTTTCTTT. Residues: CASSYGAMGDTEAFF.

The chain employs TRBV11-2 and TRBJ2-5, with 9 bases identical to TRBD2. The CDR3 runs to 15 residues. CDR1 SGHAT and CDR2 FQNNGV come from the germline V gene. J gave up 5 bases and V 4 bases, and 8 bases lay outside the gene matches. The CDR3 protein is CASSSPPSGVETQYF. Here the CDR3 DNA reads TGTGCCAGCAGCTCCCCTCCTAGCGGGGTGGAGACCCAGTACTTC. The whole variable domain, filled in from reference TRBV11-2 and TRBJ2-5, reads EAGVAQSPRYKIIEKRQSVAFWCNPISGHATLYWYQQILGQGPKLLIQFQNNGVVDDSQLPKDRFSAERLKGVDSTLKIQPAKLEDSAVYLCASSSPPSGVETQYFGPGTRLLVL.

Written as DNA, the CDR3 is TGTGCCAGCAGCCTTGAGGGACAGGGGAACACTGAAGCTTTCTTT. Translation: CASSLEGQGNTEAFF. The V gene is TRBV6-4, the J gene TRBJ1-1; 9 bases map to TRBD1. V shed 6 bases and J 1 base; nucleotides not matched to a gene: 6. This CDR3 spans 15 amino acids. CDR1 is MRHNA, CDR2 SNTAGT, per germline.

The gene calls are TRBV5-1 and TRBJ2-7; 11 bases map to TRBD2. This CDR3 region has 15 residues. V was clipped by 0 bases and J by 9 bases; unmatched bases: 8. CDR1 and CDR2 from the germline V gene are SGHRS and YFSETQ. CDR3 coding DNA: TGCGCCAGCAGCTTGGTAACTAGCGGGAGTTCGGGGCAGTACTTC. It yields the protein CASSLVTSGSSGQYF.

The V call is TRBV19, the J call TRBJ2-3; 7 bases agree with TRBD1. The germline CDR1 and CDR2 sequences are LNHDA and SQIVND (reference sequence). V lost 3 bases and J lost 4; bases outside the gene matches: 7. This CDR3 has 15 amino acids. CDR3 DNA: TGTGCCAGTAGTATCAGAGGCCAGGGGGCAGATACGCAGTATTTT. Its translation: CASSIRGQGADTQYF.